These 29 T cell receptor beta chains came from one sample sequenced in a study of CD8 T cells in Susac syndrome. Roughly 0.45 to 1 ug RNA was reverse transcribed with random hexamers. MiXCR, applied by TCRdb to the immunoSEQ multiplex PCR reads, yields one record per CDR3 protein. The table records 110,000 or so distinct CDR3 sequences, approximately 96% of them present only once. Input material: CD4+ T cells from PBMCs. Receptors were obtained from a human donor in good health.

The chain uses TRBV7-9 and TRBJ2-2; perhaps TRBD2 as D (5 bases). The CDR3 has 13 amino acids. V dropped 3 bases and J dropped 4 bases, with 6 bases sitting between them. CDR1 is SEHNR, CDR2 FQNEAQ, per germline (reference sequence). The CDR3 protein is CASSLDSTGELFF. CDR3 coding DNA: TGTGCCAGCAGCTTGGACTCCACCGGGGAGCTGTTTTTT.

The chain links TRBV27 to TRBJ2-7; 7 positions match TRBD1. The germline CDR1 and CDR2 sequences are MNHEY and SMNVEV (reference sequence). The CDR3 has 13 residues. The V segment lost 5 bases and the J segment 6 bases; nucleotides outside the gene matches: 7. CDR3 in amino acids: CASSRDRVTEQYF. DNA for the CDR3: TGTGCCAGCAGTCGAGACAGGGTAACCGAGCAGTACTTC.

V usage is TRBV27 and J usage is TRBJ2-7, with TRBD1 identical over 10 bases. V dropped 2 bases and J dropped 5; count of bases not matched to a gene: 9. Germline assignment: CDR1 MNHEY and CDR2 SMNVEV (reference sequence). The CDR3 covers 16 residues. CDR3 amino acids: CASSLEGTGVVNEQYF. DNA for the CDR3: TGTGCCAGCAGTTTAGAGGGGACAGGGGTGGTCAACGAGCAGTACTTC.

The chain links TRBV28 to TRBJ2-1; D unresolved. From germline, CDR1 is MDHEN and CDR2 SYDVKM. The CDR3 is made up of 15 amino acids. V lost 3 bases and J lost 1, with 10 bases in between. CDR3 sequence: CASSFGALSYNEQFF. In nucleotides, the CDR3 is TGTGCCAGCAGTTTCGGAGCACTTTCCTACAATGAGCAGTTCTTC.

The chain employs TRBV7-9 and TRBJ1-1, with 7 bases identical to TRBD1. This CDR3 spans 14 amino acids. Germline values: CDR1 SEHNR, CDR2 FQNEAQ (reference sequence). The V segment lost 1 base and the J segment 9 bases; nucleotides outside the gene matches: 8. The CDR3 sequence: CASSLEQGTTQAFF. CDR3 DNA sequence: TGTGCCAGCAGCTTAGAACAGGGGACCACCCAAGCTTTCTTT.

The chain joins TRBV12-3 or TRBV12-4 to TRBJ2-1, with D perhaps TRBD1 (7 bases). The V end lost 5 bases, the J end lost 6 bases, and 14 bases lay between the germline ends. The CDR3 extends over 14 amino acids. DNA of the CDR3: TGTGCCAGCAGTCCCAGACAGGGAGGCAATGAGCAGTTCTTC. It encodes CASSPRQGGNEQFF.

This chain connects TRBV7-2 to TRBJ2-7; 7 bases are shared with TRBD2. The junction had 21 bases not matched to a gene; V was cut back by 5 bases and J by 5 bases. CDR1 SGHTA and CDR2 FQGNSA come from the germline V gene. The CDR3 length is 18 residues. CDR3 in DNA: TGTGCCAGCAGCGTATTTTTTCGTTGGGGGGGTAGGGTGGACGAGCAGTACTTC. It specifies CASSVFFRWGGRVDEQYF. The whole variable domain, filled in from reference TRBV7-2 and TRBJ2-7, reads GAGVSQSPSNKVTEKGKDVELRCDPISGHTALYWYRQSLGQGLEFLIYFQGNSAPDKSGLPSDRFSAERTGGSVSTLTIQRTQQEDSAVYLCASSVFFRWGGRVDEQYFGPGTRLTVT.

The chain combines TRBV24-1 with TRBJ2-3; a weak D match, TRBD2 (7 bases). Germline-derived CDR1 and CDR2 are KGHDR and SFDVKD. The CDR3 totals 16 residues. V lost 3 bases and J lost 4, with 16 bases in between. CDR3 in amino acids: CATSDRPGGGADTQYF. CDR3 DNA: TGTGCCACCAGTGATCGCCCGGGGGGCGGCGCAGATACGCAGTATTTT.

The chain joins TRBV3-1 to TRBJ2-2; D is unresolved. Trimming cost V 4 bases and J 0 bases, with 9 bases left between them. The germline V gene encodes CDR1 LGHDT and CDR2 YNNKEL (reference sequence). CDR3 size: 15 residues. CDR3 protein: CASSLLPTNTGELFF. CDR3 coding DNA: TGTGCCAGCAGCCTACTTCCTACGAACACCGGGGAGCTGTTTTTT.

This chain links TRBV3-1 with TRBJ1-5; D not certain. The CDR3 length is 19 residues. Trimming left V 3 bases short and J 0 bases short, with 21 bases between. Germline V gene sequence: CDR1 LGHDT, CDR2 YNNKEL (reference sequence). The CDR3, as DNA: TGTGCCAGCAGCCAGACCCGTCCGCCGAGGAATAATAGCAATCAGCCCCAGCATTTT. Translation: CASSQTRPPRNNSNQPQHF.

This chain joins TRBV12-3 or TRBV12-4 and TRBJ2-2; TRBD2 matches at 8 bases. The junction had 7 bases not matched to a gene; V was cut back by 5 bases and J by 5 bases. The CDR3 length is 15 residues. In DNA form, the CDR3 reads TGTGCCAGCAGTCAGCGGGGGATCGGTACCGGGGAGCTGTTTTTT. It is translated as CASSQRGIGTGELFF.

The chain has TRBV7-8 and TRBJ2-5, with TRBD2 identical over 11 bases. CDR1 SGHVS and CDR2 FQNEAQ come from the germline V gene. CDR3 size: 16 residues. Unmatched junction bases numbered 7, after V lost 5 bases and J lost 2 bases. CDR3: CASSLWRLAGQETQYF. The CDR3 nucleotides are TGTGCCAGCAGCCTATGGCGACTAGCGGGGCAAGAGACCCAGTACTTC.

This clonotype has just one count. The chain links TRBV10-3 to TRBJ2-1; 13 bases are a match to TRBD2. Germline V gene lookup returns CDR1 ENHRY and CDR2 SYGVKD. After removal of 1 base from V and 1 base from J, the junction contained 4 bases not matched to a gene. This CDR3 region has 18 residues. The CDR3, as DNA: TGTGCCATCAGTGAGTTAGGGACTAGCGGGGTGTCCTACAATGAGCAGTTCTTC. Translated, it gives CAISELGTSGVSYNEQFF.

CDR3 bases: TGTGCCAGCTCACCGGGAGGGGTCGGCACTGAAGCTTTCTTT. Protein sequence: CASSPGGVGTEAFF. The V call is TRBV18, the J call TRBJ1-1, with TRBD1 as a possible D gene (5 bases). V was pared by 3 bases and J by 4 bases, with 12 bases between. The germline CDR1 and CDR2 sequences are KGHSH and LQKENI. The CDR3 is 14 amino acids. Looking up the rest from reference TRBV18 and TRBJ1-1 gives the full variable domain: NAGVMQNPRHLVRRRGQEARLRCSPMKGHSHVYWYRQLPEEGLKFMVYLQKENIIDESGMPKERFSAEFPKEGPSILRIQQVVRGDSAAYFCASSPGGVGTEAFFGQGTRLTVV.

This clonotype occurred a few times. The chain employs TRBV9 and TRBJ2-7; no reliable D call. Trimming removed 0 bases from V and 5 bases from J, with 12 bases in between. Germline-derived CDR1 and CDR2 are SGDLS and YYNGEE. The CDR3 is made up of 14 amino acids. The CDR3 nucleotides are TGTGCCAGCAGCGTAGACGCTGCCACTCACGAGCAGTACTTC. Protein product: CASSVDAATHEQYF.

The gene calls are TRBV14 and TRBJ2-1; D gene ambiguous. Germline V gene sequence: CDR1 SGHDN, CDR2 FVKESK. The V and J ends lost 0 bases and 4 bases respectively, with 7 bases between them. The CDR3 sequence is 14 residues long. The CDR3 region has the DNA TGTGCCAGCAGCCAAGATTATTCGTACAATGAGCAGTTCTTC. Its protein is CASSQDYSYNEQFF.

The chain combines TRBV5-1 with TRBJ1-5; TRBD1 agrees at 8 bases. This CDR3 spans 15 amino acids. CDR1 is SGHRS and CDR2 is YFSETQ in the germline V gene. V lost 0 bases and J lost 5; bases outside the gene matches: 4. CDR3 nucleotide sequence: TGCGCCAGCAGCTTGGTTTCAGGGGGCGATCAGCCCCAGCATTTT. Its protein is CASSLVSGGDQPQHF.

The chain links TRBV12-3 or TRBV12-4 to TRBJ1-2; TRBD1 matches 7 bases. This CDR3 spans 14 amino acids. The junction had 7 bases not matched to a gene; V was cut back by 1 base and J by 8 bases. CDR3 sequence reads: CASSLGRQGGGYTF. The CDR3, as DNA: TGTGCCAGCAGTTTAGGCCGACAGGGCGGAGGCTACACCTTC.

This clonotype was observed once. The chain carries TRBV20-1 and TRBJ2-7; 8 bases align to TRBD2. This CDR3 has 13 residues. Germline CDR1 is DFQATT and CDR2 is SNEGSKA (reference sequence). The ends lost 4 bases at V and 4 bases at J; junction bases unmatched: 6. In DNA form, the CDR3 reads TGCAGTGCTATTAGCGGGGCAGGGTACGAGCAGTACTTC. This sequence encodes CSAISGAGYEQYF.

This chain uses TRBV29-1 with TRBJ2-2; TRBD1 matches at 9 bases. CDR3 length: 14 residues. CDR1 and CDR2 from the germline V gene are SQVTM and ANQGSEA. V shed 7 bases and J 7 bases; nucleotides not matched to a gene: 10. The CDR3 region is CSAGTGFFSGELFF. CDR3 DNA sequence: TGCAGCGCAGGGACAGGGTTCTTCAGCGGGGAGCTGTTTTTT.

CDR3 residues: CSGGQTGYGYTF. Written as DNA, the CDR3 is TGCAGCGGTGGACAGACAGGCTATGGCTACACCTTC. V gene TRBV29-1 combines with J gene TRBJ1-2, with D perhaps matching TRBD1 (6 bases). This CDR3 spans 12 amino acids. Per the germline V gene, CDR1 is SQVTM and CDR2 is ANQGSEA. The V and J ends lost 7 bases and 4 bases respectively, with 13 bases between them.

This clonotype appeared once. The rearrangement joins TRBV29-1 to TRBJ1-1, with 7 positions matching TRBD1. The V gene's germline CDR1 is SQVTM and CDR2 ANQGSEA. V dropped 2 bases and J dropped 0; count of bases not matched to a gene: 6. CDR3 size: 15 residues. The CDR3 coding sequence is TGCAGCGTTGAAATGGACAGGTACCTGAACACTGAAGCTTTCTTT. Protein product: CSVEMDRYLNTEAFF.

V usage is TRBV25-1 and J usage is TRBJ2-1; TRBD1 or TRBD2 may be the D gene (5 bases each). CDR1 and CDR2 (germline): MGHDK, SYGVNS. The CDR3 has 11 residues. V gave up 4 bases and J gave up 8 bases, with 6 bases separating them. This CDR3 reads CASSGGYEQFF. For the CDR3, the DNA is TGTGCCAGCAGTGGGGGGTATGAGCAGTTCTTC. The whole variable domain, remainder taken from reference TRBV25-1 and TRBJ2-1, is EADIYQTPRYLVIGTGKKITLECSQTMGHDKMYWYQQDPGMELHLIHYSYGVNSTEKGDLSSESTVSRIRTEHFPLTLESARPSHTSQYLCASSGGYEQFFGPGTRLTVL.

V gene TRBV2 combines with J gene TRBJ1-1, with TRBD1 matching 9 bases. CDR1 and CDR2 (germline): SNHLY, FYNNEI. V lost 7 bases to trimming and J lost 2 bases; unmatched junction nucleotides: 11. The CDR3 runs to 16 residues. CDR3 sequence (DNA): TGTGCCAGCAATCCGGACAGGGGCCTTTCTAACACTGAAGCTTTCTTT. Translated, it gives CASNPDRGLSNTEAFF.

The CDR3 loop reads CSAPGQKETQYF. The CDR3 DNA reads as TGCAGTGCTCCGGGACAGAAAGAGACCCAGTACTTC. The rearrangement uses TRBV20-1 and TRBJ2-5; 7 bases line up with TRBD1. Per the germline V gene, CDR1 is DFQATT and CDR2 is SNEGSKA (reference sequence). The ends lost 5 bases at V and 3 bases at J; junction bases unmatched: 3. The CDR3 totals 12 residues.

The J gene is TRBJ2-2, the V gene TRBV6-5, with 9 bases fitting TRBD1. CDR1 MNHEY and CDR2 SVGAGI come from the germline V gene. The CDR3 has 15 residues. V dropped 4 bases and J dropped 7; count of bases not matched to a gene: 7. The CDR3 DNA sequence: TGTGCCAGCAGTTCAACGACAGGGGGGCACGGGGAGCTGTTTTTT. Protein product: CASSSTTGGHGELFF.

J is TRBJ1-2 and V is TRBV6-2 or TRBV6-3; tentative D call: TRBD1 (5 bases). CDR1 is MNHEY and CDR2 is SVGEGT in the germline V gene. The CDR3 is 14 amino acids. V was trimmed by 2 bases and J by 5 bases, leaving 12 bases between them. Written as DNA, the CDR3 is TGTGCCAGCAGTTACAGGGGCGTCGGGTATGGCTACACCTTC. This sequence encodes CASSYRGVGYGYTF.

This clonotype has only one observation. The chain recombines TRBV12-3 or TRBV12-4 with TRBJ2-1; D is unclear. Trimming removed 2 bases from V and 2 bases from J, with 19 bases in between. This CDR3 has 18 residues. CDR3 protein: CASSLRISAVPTYNEQFF. The CDR3, as DNA: TGTGCCAGCAGTTTAAGGATCTCGGCGGTACCCACCTACAATGAGCAGTTCTTC.

The rearrangement joins TRBV30 to TRBJ1-2, with D possibly being TRBD1 (5 bases). The CDR3 totals 13 residues. CDR1 is GTSNPN and CDR2 is SVGIG in the germline V gene (reference sequence). The V and J ends lost 2 bases and 7 bases respectively, with 14 bases between them. DNA for the CDR3: TGTGCCTGGAGTCAGGGACCCAGGCTTGGCTACACCTTC. Translated: CAWSQGPRLGYTF.